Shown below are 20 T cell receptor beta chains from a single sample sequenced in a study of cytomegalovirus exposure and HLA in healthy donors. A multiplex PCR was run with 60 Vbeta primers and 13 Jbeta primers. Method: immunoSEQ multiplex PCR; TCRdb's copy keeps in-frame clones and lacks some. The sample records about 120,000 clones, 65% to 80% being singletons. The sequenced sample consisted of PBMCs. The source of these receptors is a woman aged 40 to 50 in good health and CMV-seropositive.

CDR3 in amino acids: CAWGQGGYEQYF. Written as DNA, the CDR3 is TGTGCCTGGGGACAGGGAGGGTACGAGCAGTACTTC. The chain combines TRBV30 with TRBJ2-7; a possible D gene is TRBD1 (8 bases). In germline, CDR1 is GTSNPN, CDR2 SVGIG (reference sequence). This CDR3 contains 12 residues. V lost 5 bases, J lost 4 bases, and 12 bases lay in between. Full variable domain (missing parts from reference TRBV30 and TRBJ2-7): SQTIHQWPATLVQPVGSPLSLECTVEGTSNPNLYWYRQAAGRGLQLLFYSVGIGQISSEVPQNLSASRPQDRQFILSSKKLLLSDSGFYLCAWGQGGYEQYFGPGTRLTVT.

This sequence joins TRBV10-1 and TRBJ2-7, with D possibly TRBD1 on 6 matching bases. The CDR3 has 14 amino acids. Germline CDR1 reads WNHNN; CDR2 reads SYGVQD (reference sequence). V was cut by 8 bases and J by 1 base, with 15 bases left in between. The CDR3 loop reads CASRTQGKSYEQYF. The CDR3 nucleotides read TGCGCCAGCCGAACGCAGGGGAAGTCCTACGAGCAGTACTTC.

This chain's CDR3 is CASSTSSGSNTGELFF. The DNA of the CDR3 is TGTGCCAGCAGCACCTCTAGCGGGTCGAACACCGGGGAGCTGTTTTTT. This chain uses TRBV9 with TRBJ2-2, with TRBD2 matching over 8 bases. CDR3 length: 16 amino acids. Germline assignment: CDR1 SGDLS and CDR2 YYNGEE. V gave up 4 bases and J gave up 0 bases; unmatched junction bases: 5.

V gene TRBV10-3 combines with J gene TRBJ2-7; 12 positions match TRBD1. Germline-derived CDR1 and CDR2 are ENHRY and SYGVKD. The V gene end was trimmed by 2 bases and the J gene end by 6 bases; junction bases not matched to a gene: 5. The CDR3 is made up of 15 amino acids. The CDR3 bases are TGTGCCATCAGTGAGGGTGGGACAGGGGGCCGCGAGCAGTACTTC. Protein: CAISEGGTGGREQYF.

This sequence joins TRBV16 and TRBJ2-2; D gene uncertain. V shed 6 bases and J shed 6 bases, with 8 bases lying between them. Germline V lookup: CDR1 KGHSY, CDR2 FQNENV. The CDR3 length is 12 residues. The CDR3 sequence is CASSLSAGELFF. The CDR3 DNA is TGTGCCAGCAGTTTGAGTGCCGGGGAGCTGTTTTTT. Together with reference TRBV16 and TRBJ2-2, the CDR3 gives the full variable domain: GEEVAQTPKHLVRGEGQKAKLYCAPIKGHSYVFWYQQVLKNEFKFLISFQNENVFDETGMPKERFSAKCLPNSPCSLEIQATKLEDSAVYFCASSLSAGELFFGEGSRLTVL.

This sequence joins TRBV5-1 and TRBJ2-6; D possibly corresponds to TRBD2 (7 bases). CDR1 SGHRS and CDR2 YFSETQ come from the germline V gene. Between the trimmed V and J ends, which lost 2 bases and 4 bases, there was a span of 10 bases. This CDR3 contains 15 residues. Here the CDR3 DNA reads TGCGCCAGCAGCTTTGCGGGGGCGGGGGCCAACGTCCTGACTTTC. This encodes CASSFAGAGANVLTF. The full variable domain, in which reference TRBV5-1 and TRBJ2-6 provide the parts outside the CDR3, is KAGVTQTPRYLIKTRGQQVTLSCSPISGHRSVSWYQQTPGQGLQFLFEYFSETQRNKGNFPGRFSGRQFSNSRSEMNVSTLELGDSALYLCASSFAGAGANVLTFGAGSRLTVL.

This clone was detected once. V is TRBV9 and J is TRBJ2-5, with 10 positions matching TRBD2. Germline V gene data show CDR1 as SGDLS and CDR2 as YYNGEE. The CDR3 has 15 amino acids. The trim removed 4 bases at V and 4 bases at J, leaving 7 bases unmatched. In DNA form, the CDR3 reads TGTGCCAGCAGCTTAAGCGGGGGGGCAATAGAGACCCAGTACTTC. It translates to CASSLSGGAIETQYF.

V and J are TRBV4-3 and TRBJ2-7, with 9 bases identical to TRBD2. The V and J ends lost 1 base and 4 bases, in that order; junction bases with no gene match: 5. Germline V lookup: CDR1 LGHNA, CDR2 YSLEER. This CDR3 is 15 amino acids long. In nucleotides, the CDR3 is TGCGCCAGCAGCCAAGGGCGGGAGGGGCTGTACGAGCAGTACTTC. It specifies CASSQGREGLYEQYF.

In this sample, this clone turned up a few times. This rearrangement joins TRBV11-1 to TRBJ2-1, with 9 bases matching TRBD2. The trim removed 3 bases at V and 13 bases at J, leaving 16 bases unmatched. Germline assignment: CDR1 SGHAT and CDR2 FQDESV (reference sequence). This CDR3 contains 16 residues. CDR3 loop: CASSFPLREGLSVQFF. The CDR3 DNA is TGTGCCAGCAGCTTCCCGTTGCGGGAGGGCCTCAGTGTACAGTTCTTC.

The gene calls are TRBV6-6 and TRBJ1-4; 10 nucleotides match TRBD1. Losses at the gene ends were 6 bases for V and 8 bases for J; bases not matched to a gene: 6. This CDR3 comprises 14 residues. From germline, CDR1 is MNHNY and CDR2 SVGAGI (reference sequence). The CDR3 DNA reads TGTGCCAGCAGCCGACAGGGGGCAGGCGAAAAACTGTTTTTT. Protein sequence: CASSRQGAGEKLFF.

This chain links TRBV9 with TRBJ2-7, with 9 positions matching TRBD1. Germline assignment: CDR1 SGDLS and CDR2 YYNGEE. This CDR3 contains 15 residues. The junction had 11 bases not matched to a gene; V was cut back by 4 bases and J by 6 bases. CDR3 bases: TGTGCCAGCAGCTCCCAACAGGGGGCTGGTAGCGAGCAGTACTTC. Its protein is CASSSQQGAGSEQYF.

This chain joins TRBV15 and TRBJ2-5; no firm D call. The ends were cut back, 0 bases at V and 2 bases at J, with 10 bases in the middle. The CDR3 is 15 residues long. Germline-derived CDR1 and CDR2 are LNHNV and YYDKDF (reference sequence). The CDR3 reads CATSRDRFSQETQYF. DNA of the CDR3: TGTGCCACCAGCAGAGATCGTTTTAGTCAAGAGACCCAGTACTTC. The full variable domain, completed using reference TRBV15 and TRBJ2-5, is DAMVIQNPRYQVTQFGKPVTLSCSQTLNHNVMYWYQQKSSQAPKLLFHYYDKDFNNEADTPDNFQSRRPNTSFCFLDIRSPGLGDTAMYLCATSRDRFSQETQYFGPGTRLLVL.

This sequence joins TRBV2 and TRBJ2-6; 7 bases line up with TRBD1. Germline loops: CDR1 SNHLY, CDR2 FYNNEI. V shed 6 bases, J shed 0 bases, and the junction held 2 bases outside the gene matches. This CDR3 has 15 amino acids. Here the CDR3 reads CASRGTVSGANVLTF. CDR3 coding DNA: TGTGCCAGCAGGGGGACAGTCTCTGGGGCCAACGTCCTGACTTTC. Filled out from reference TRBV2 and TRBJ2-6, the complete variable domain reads EPEVTQTPSHQVTQMGQEVILRCVPISNHLYFYWYRQILGQKVEFLVSFYNNEISEKSEIFDDQFSVERPDGSNFTLKIRSTKLEDSAMYFCASRGTVSGANVLTFGAGSRLTVL.

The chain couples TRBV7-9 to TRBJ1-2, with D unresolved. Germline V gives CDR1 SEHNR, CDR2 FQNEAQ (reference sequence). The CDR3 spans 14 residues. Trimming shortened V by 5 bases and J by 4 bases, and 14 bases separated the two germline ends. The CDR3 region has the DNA TGTGCCAGCAGCGTCGGCGACGGGAGCTATGGCTACACCTTC. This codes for CASSVGDGSYGYTF. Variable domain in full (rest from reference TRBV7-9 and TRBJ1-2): DTGVSQNPRHKITKRGQNVTFRCDPISEHNRLYWYRQTLGQGPEFLTYFQNEAQLEKSRLLSDRFSAERPKGSFSTLEIQRTEQGDSAMYLCASSVGDGSYGYTFGSGTRLTVV.

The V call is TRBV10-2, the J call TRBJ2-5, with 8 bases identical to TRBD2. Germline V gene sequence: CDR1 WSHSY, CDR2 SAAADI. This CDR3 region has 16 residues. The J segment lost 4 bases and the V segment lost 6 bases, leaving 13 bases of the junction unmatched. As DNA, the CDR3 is TGCGCCAGCAGCGCTCCGACGACTAGCGTCTCAGAGACCCAGTACTTC. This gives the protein CASSAPTTSVSETQYF.

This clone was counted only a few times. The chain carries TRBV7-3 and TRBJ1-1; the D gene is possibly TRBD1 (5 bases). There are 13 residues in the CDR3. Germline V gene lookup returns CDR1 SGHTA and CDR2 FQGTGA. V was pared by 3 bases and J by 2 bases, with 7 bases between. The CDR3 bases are TGTGCCAGCAGCTTCAGGGTCAACACTGAAGCTTTCTTT. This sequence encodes CASSFRVNTEAFF.

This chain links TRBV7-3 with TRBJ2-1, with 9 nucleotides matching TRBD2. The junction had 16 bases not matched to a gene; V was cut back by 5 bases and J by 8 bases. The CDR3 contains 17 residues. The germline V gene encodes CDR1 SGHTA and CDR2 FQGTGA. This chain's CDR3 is CASSPHQGPSGIHEQFF. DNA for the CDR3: TGTGCCAGCAGCCCACACCAGGGGCCTAGCGGGATTCATGAGCAGTTCTTC.

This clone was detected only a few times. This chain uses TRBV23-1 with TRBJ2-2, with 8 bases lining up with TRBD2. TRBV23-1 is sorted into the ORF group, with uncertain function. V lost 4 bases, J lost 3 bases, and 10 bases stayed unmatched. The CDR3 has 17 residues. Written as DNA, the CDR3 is TGCGCCAGCAGTCTGACGAGCGGGAGAGGGGACACCGGGGAGCTGTTTTTT. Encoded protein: CASSLTSGRGDTGELFF.

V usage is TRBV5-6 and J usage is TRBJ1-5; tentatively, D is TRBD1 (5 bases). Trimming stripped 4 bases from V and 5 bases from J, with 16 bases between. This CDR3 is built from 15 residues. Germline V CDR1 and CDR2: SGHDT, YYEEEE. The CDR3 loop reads CASSKGQQIYQPQHF. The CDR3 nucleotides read TGTGCCAGCAGCAAGGGGCAGCAGATCTATCAGCCCCAGCATTTT.

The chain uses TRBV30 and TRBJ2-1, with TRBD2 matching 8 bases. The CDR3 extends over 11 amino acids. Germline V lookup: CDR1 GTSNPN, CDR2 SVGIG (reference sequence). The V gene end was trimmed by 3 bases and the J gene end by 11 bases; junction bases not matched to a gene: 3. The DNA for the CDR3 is TGTGCCTGGAGCCCGGGGGGGAAGCAGTTCTTC. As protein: CAWSPGGKQFF. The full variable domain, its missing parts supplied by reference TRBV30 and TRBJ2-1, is SQTIHQWPATLVQPVGSPLSLECTVEGTSNPNLYWYRQAAGRGLQLLFYSVGIGQISSEVPQNLSASRPQDRQFILSSKKLLLSDSGFYLCAWSPGGKQFFGPGTRLTVL.